This passage covers 24 T cell receptor beta chains from one sample sequenced in a study of cytomegalovirus exposure and HLA in healthy donors. The primer mix had 60 Vbeta and 13 Jbeta primers. Profiled with immunoSEQ multiplex PCR; TCRdb holds only in-frame clones, not every one. The sample has roughly 93,000 clones, approximately 80% seen once. Specimen: PBMCs. These receptors all stem from a man aged 35 to 55 in good health and CMV-seronegative.

The chain uses TRBV5-6 and TRBJ2-5, with TRBD2 identical over 9 bases. V gave up 0 bases and J gave up 5 bases; unmatched junction bases: 8. Germline V gene lookup returns CDR1 SGHDT and CDR2 YYEEEE. The CDR3 has 16 residues. The CDR3 loop is CASSLAPAGGRETQYF. The CDR3 DNA follows: TGTGCCAGCAGCTTGGCCCCAGCGGGGGGAAGGGAGACCCAGTACTTC.

This chain uses TRBV11-2 with TRBJ1-1, with 7 positions matching TRBD1. V shed 1 base, J shed 6 bases, and the junction held 11 bases outside the gene matches. Per germline, CDR1 SGHAT and CDR2 FQNNGV. This CDR3 contains 16 residues. In DNA, the CDR3 is TGTGCCAGCAGCTTAGTCTCGGGACAGTCCATCGCTGAAGCTTTCTTT. Translated: CASSLVSGQSIAEAFF.

CDR3 region: CASSPSSGGSYEQYF. CDR3 coding DNA: TGCGCCAGCAGCCCATCTTCTGGCGGATCCTACGAGCAGTACTTC. The chain combines TRBV4-3 with TRBJ2-5; the D is unclear. The closer fit of TRBJ2-7 to the DNA end suggests the J call may be wrong. Germline CDR1 LGHNA, CDR2 YSLEER. The CDR3 contains 15 residues.

This clone was seen more than once but under ten times. V and J are TRBV7-2 and TRBJ2-7; D might be TRBD1 (6 bases). This CDR3 has 19 amino acids. Trimming left V 2 bases short and J 2 bases short, with 25 bases between. Looked up from germline, CDR1 is SGHTA and CDR2 is FQGNSA. The CDR3 protein is CASSLSMGHKLILTYEQYF. CDR3 nucleotides: TGTGCCAGCAGCTTATCGATGGGACACAAGTTAATCTTAACCTACGAGCAGTACTTC.

CDR3 protein: CASSDRATRDTTQYF. The CDR3 DNA reads TGTGCCAGCAGTGACCGTGCAACCAGGGATACTACGCAGTATTTT. The V gene is TRBV6-1, the J gene TRBJ2-3; TRBD1 is a possible D gene (5 bases). Germline values: CDR1 MNHNS, CDR2 SASEGT. The germline V and J ends were trimmed by 3 bases and 8 bases, with 18 bases remaining between them. CDR3 length: 15 residues.

Written as DNA, the CDR3 is TGTGCCAGCAGCTTTGGGGCGACTAGCGGAGAAGAGACCCAGTACTTC. Translating it yields CASSFGATSGEETQYF. This rearrangement joins TRBV7-2 to TRBJ2-5; TRBD2 matches 9 bases. Germline V gene sequence: CDR1 SGHTA, CDR2 FQGNSA. This CDR3 has 16 amino acids. J was trimmed by 3 bases and V by 3 bases; bases with no gene match: 8.

This clone was observed a handful of times. Here the CDR3 DNA reads TGTGCCAGCAGTGCGACTAGCGGGGGGGCCGAGGAGCAGTACTTC. Encoded protein: CASSATSGGAEEQYF. The chain has TRBV6-1 and TRBJ2-7; 14 bases match TRBD2. Germline CDR1 reads MNHNS; CDR2 reads SASEGT. Trimming removed 4 bases from V and 7 bases from J; junction bases left unmatched: 6. The CDR3 is 15 residues long.

V and J are TRBV9 and TRBJ1-4; 7 nucleotides match TRBD1. CDR1 and CDR2 from the germline V gene are SGDLS and YYNGEE. Trimming at V came to 3 bases and at J to 6 bases, leaving 8 bases not matched to a gene. The CDR3 contains 15 residues. The CDR3 bases are TGTGCCAGCAGCGGATCCGGGACAGCGTATGAAAAACTGTTTTTT. Translation: CASSGSGTAYEKLFF.

The V call is TRBV15, the J call TRBJ2-5; D perhaps matches TRBD2 (5 bases). Germline-derived CDR1 and CDR2 are LNHNV and YYDKDF (reference sequence). V lost 1 base to trimming and J lost 5 bases, with 14 bases between them. The CDR3 is 15 residues long. The CDR3 sequence: CATSRVGGGRETQYF. CDR3 in DNA: TGTGCCACCAGCAGAGTAGGAGGAGGCAGGGAGACCCAGTACTTC.

The J gene is TRBJ2-7, the V gene TRBV7-9, with TRBD2 as a possible D gene (6 bases). With 3 bases removed from V and 2 bases from J, the gap between germline ends came to 11 bases. The V gene's germline CDR1 is SEHNR and CDR2 FQNEAQ (reference sequence). This CDR3 spans 14 amino acids. As DNA, the CDR3 is TGTGCCAGCAGCTTTCGGCGCGGGGCCTACGAGCAGTACTTC. Amino acids: CASSFRRGAYEQYF.

This rearrangement joins TRBV7-9 to TRBJ2-1; 15 bases match TRBD2. V trimming: 5 bases; J trimming: 7 bases; junction bases outside the gene matches: 9. Germline assignment: CDR1 SEHNR and CDR2 FQNEAQ (reference sequence). This CDR3 has 17 residues. CDR3 protein: CASSPRTSGGAINEQFF. The CDR3 DNA is TGTGCCAGCAGCCCCCGGACTAGCGGGGGGGCCATAAATGAGCAGTTCTTC.

This clone was counted a single time. This chain links TRBV7-3 with TRBJ1-6; 9 bases map to TRBD1. The CDR3 is 15 amino acids. CDR1 is SGHTA and CDR2 is FQGTGA in the germline V gene. V shed 6 bases, J shed 6 bases, and the junction held 6 bases outside the gene matches. The CDR3 protein is CASSTQGAPNSPLHF. The CDR3 DNA follows: TGTGCCAGCAGTACACAGGGGGCCCCTAATTCACCCCTCCACTTT.

V and J are TRBV20-1 and TRBJ2-1; D unclear. The CDR3 is 10 amino acids. The germline V gene has CDR1 DFQATT and CDR2 SNEGSKA (reference sequence). The V and J ends lost 6 bases and 6 bases respectively, with 6 bases between them. In DNA form, the CDR3 reads TGCAGTGCAGCTATCAATGAGCAGTTCTTC. Translation: CSAAINEQFF.

This chain links TRBV18 with TRBJ2-7; D gene ambiguous. CDR3 length equals 16 residues. Germline V lookup: CDR1 KGHSH, CDR2 LQKENI. Trimming cost V 6 bases and J 1 base, with 19 bases left between them. The CDR3 is CASSREQYPSSYEQYF. DNA of the CDR3: TGTGCCAGCTCCCGAGAACAGTACCCCAGTTCCTACGAGCAGTACTTC.

Turning to this clone: Sequence at one end of the junction differs from germline and may be a read error. The chain employs TRBV7-9 and TRBJ2-6; tentatively, D is TRBD2 (5 bases). CDR3 length: 15 amino acids. Germline CDR1 SEHNR, CDR2 FQNEAQ (reference sequence). The CDR3, as DNA: TGTTCCAGCAGCTCGCGGGTCTCTGGGGCCAACGTCCTGACTTTC. Protein product: CSSSSRVSGANVLTF.

The CDR3: CASSLAGGGNQPQHF. The CDR3, as DNA: TGTGCCAGCAGCCTCGCAGGGGGAGGCAATCAGCCCCAGCATTTT. The genes are TRBV6-5 and TRBJ1-5; 7 bases agree with TRBD1. The germline gives CDR1 MNHEY, CDR2 SVGAGI. The CDR3 covers 15 residues. The trim removed 6 bases at V and 2 bases at J, leaving 7 bases unmatched.

This clone was seen a handful of times. The gene calls are TRBV4-2 and TRBJ1-2, with 12 nucleotides matching TRBD1. Trimming removed 2 bases from V and 5 bases from J; junction bases left unmatched: 9. The CDR3 covers 17 residues. Germline V gene sequence: CDR1 LGHNA, CDR2 YNFKEQ. CDR3 sequence: CASSQSGTGGAGYGYTF. CDR3 coding DNA: TGTGCCAGCAGCCAATCCGGGACAGGGGGCGCAGGGTATGGCTACACCTTC.

The gene calls are TRBV5-5 and TRBJ1-2, with D possibly TRBD1 on 6 matching bases. The V end lost 0 bases, the J end lost 3 bases, and 12 bases lay between the germline ends. Germline V CDR1 and CDR2: SGHKS, YYEKEE (reference sequence). This CDR3 has 15 residues. CDR3 DNA sequence: TGTGCCAGCAGCTTGGGACTCAGGGGTGACTATGGCTACACCTTC. Its translation is CASSLGLRGDYGYTF.

The chain employs TRBV7-9 and TRBJ2-5, with 15 bases aligning to TRBD2. V lost 2 bases, J lost 0 bases, and 7 bases stayed unmatched. The CDR3 loop spans 19 amino acids. Germline V gives CDR1 SEHNR, CDR2 FQNEAQ (reference sequence). DNA for the CDR3: TGTGCCAGCAGCTTACGCGGACTAGCGGGGGGGATCTACCAAGAGACCCAGTACTTC. It encodes CASSLRGLAGGIYQETQYF.

For the CDR3, the DNA is TGTGCCAGCAGTGAAGCCACAGGGGTTGGGGAGCTGTTTTTT. This gives the protein CASSEATGVGELFF. This chain joins TRBV6-1 and TRBJ2-2, with 7 positions matching TRBD1. Germline CDR1 MNHNS, CDR2 SASEGT. This CDR3 has 14 amino acids. Trimming cost V 0 bases and J 8 bases; bases outside gene matches: 3.

Points on this clone: At one of its ends the junction is not consistent with the germline gene, which may arise from a read error. The sample has other DNA sequences that encode this CDR3 too. The chain joins TRBV7-2 to TRBJ1-1; TRBD1 matches 9 bases. The CDR3 loop spans 14 amino acids. Germline CDR1 SGHTA, CDR2 FQGNSA. The CDR3 nucleotides are TGCGCCAGCAGCACGCACAGGGGGCCCAGCGAAGCTTTCTTT. It translates to CASSTHRGPSEAFF.

The chain is built from TRBV4-1 and TRBJ1-2; weak D call: TRBD1 (6 bases). V lost 3 bases to trimming and J lost 3 bases, with 14 bases between them. The CDR3 runs 15 residues. From germline, CDR1 is MGHRA and CDR2 YSYEKL. The CDR3 is CASSQEGTSYYGYTF. The CDR3 nucleotides read TGCGCCAGCAGCCAGGAAGGGACATCGTACTATGGCTACACCTTC.

The J gene is TRBJ1-5, the V gene TRBV2; possibly TRBD1 for D (6 bases). The V gene's germline CDR1 is SNHLY and CDR2 FYNNEI. The CDR3 length is 15 residues. V shed 7 bases and J shed 0 bases, with 13 bases lying between them. This CDR3 reads CASNQQGTSNQPQHF. Written as DNA, the CDR3 is TGTGCCAGCAACCAACAGGGAACTAGCAATCAGCCCCAGCATTTT.

The J gene is TRBJ1-1, the V gene TRBV9, with a weak D call TRBD1 (6 bases). Trimming pared 4 bases from V and 0 bases from J, leaving 13 bases between. The CDR3 totals 15 residues. From germline, CDR1 is SGDLS and CDR2 YYNGEE. The CDR3 coding sequence is TGTGCCAGCAGCCTATGGACAGAGCTGAACACTGAAGCTTTCTTT. This sequence encodes CASSLWTELNTEAFF.